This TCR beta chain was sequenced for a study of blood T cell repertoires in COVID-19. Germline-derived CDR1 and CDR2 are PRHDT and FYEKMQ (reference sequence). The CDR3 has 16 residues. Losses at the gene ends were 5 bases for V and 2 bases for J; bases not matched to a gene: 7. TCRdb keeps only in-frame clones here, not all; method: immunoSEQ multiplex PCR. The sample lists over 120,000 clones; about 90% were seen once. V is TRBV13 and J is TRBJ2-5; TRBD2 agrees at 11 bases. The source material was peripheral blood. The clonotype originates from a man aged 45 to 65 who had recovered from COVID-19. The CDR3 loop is CASSPVSGGVQETQYF. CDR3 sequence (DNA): TGTGCCAGCAGCCCAGTTAGCGGGGGGGTGCAAGAGACCCAGTACTTC.